This T cell receptor (beta chain) was profiled in a study of CD8 T cells in Susac syndrome. CDR3 size: 17 residues. Germline CDR1 and CDR2: GTSNPN and SVGIG (reference sequence). J was trimmed by 0 bases and V by 3 bases; bases with no gene match: 10. With random hexamers, 0.5 to 1 ug RNA was reverse transcribed. The amplification used immunoSEQ multiplex PCR on TCR beta CDR3; it spanned 54 Vbeta and 13 Jbeta. MiXCR, applied by TCRdb to the immunoSEQ multiplex PCR reads, yields one record per CDR3 protein. The sample holds just over 150,000 distinct CDR3 sequences, about 95% seen once. The authors carried out high-throughput sequencing of TCR beta. They applied it to CD8+ and CD4+ T cells obtained from blood.

This chain uses TRBV30 with TRBJ2-2; 7 nucleotides align to TRBD1. The sequence came from a human donor with multiple sclerosis. The sequencing sample was made of CD8+ T cells from PBMCs. This chain's CDR3 is CAWSVYPGQSNTGELFF. The CDR3 DNA is TGTGCCTGGAGCGTTTATCCGGGACAGTCGAACACCGGGGAGCTGTTTTTT. Full variable domain (missing parts from reference TRBV30 and TRBJ2-2): SQTIHQWPATLVQPVGSPLSLECTVEGTSNPNLYWYRQAAGRGLQLLFYSVGIGQISSEVPQNLSASRPQDRQFILSSKKLLLSDSGFYLCAWSVYPGQSNTGELFFGEGSRLTVL.